The sequence of this T cell receptor beta chain was determined in a study of response to subunit inactivated influenza vaccine. Findings and caveats of the study: Researchers suggested that each seasonal influenza vaccination recruits few new T cells.

This clonotype showed up many times. Its antigen is not identified. Germline CDR1 SEHNR, CDR2 FQNEAQ (reference sequence). The CDR3 is 17 amino acids. Trimming pared 1 base from V and 2 bases from J, leaving 15 bases between. TCRdb re-called the RT-PCR reads with MiXCR, one entry per CDR3 protein. The data hold approximately 480,000 distinct CDR3 sequences, with approximately 11% observed a single time. The chain joins TRBV7-9 to TRBJ2-1; the D is unclear. Sample: PBMCs from blood, taken about 6 weeks after vaccination. The receptor was isolated from a man in his fifties who received an inactivated influenza vaccine. CDR3 sequence: CASSLVASLVPYNEQFF. The CDR3 region has the DNA TGTGCCAGCAGCTTAGTGGCCAGCCTGGTGCCCTACAATGAGCAGTTCTTC.